The 27 T cell receptor beta chains reported below all come from one sample, sequenced in a study of Ad26.COV2.S vaccination and SARS-CoV-2 variants (TCRdb year 2021). Sample treatment or condition, as interpreted from the label and publication: around 19 received Ad26.COV2.S at low or high dose, single or two shots; five or six received placebo; per-sample allocation not given. For vaccine and placebo recipients, the sequenced repertoires came from samples collected on day 63 after the first injection. Receptors were amplified or captured by the immunoSEQ multiplex PCR assay. Drawn from immuneACCESS, this table holds only the in-frame rearrangements with V and J called that TCRdb kept. Clones are partly lost; checked studies trace under half to an unresolved V gene and leave the rest unexplained. The sample table shows about 680,000 clones, and roughly 90% are seen once. The ten largest clones add up to around 1.5% of the sample.

The sequencing here drew on peripheral blood, taken in a trial of Ad26.COV2.S vaccine versus placebo. The receptors were sampled from a person aged 18-65 years who received the Ad26.COV2.S COVID-19 vaccine or a placebo.

In this sample, this clone turned up once. V usage is TRBV2 and J usage is TRBJ1-5; D is ambiguous. The CDR3 runs 14 residues. CDR1 and CDR2 (germline): SNHLY, FYNNEI. V lost 3 bases to trimming and J lost 3 bases, with 9 bases between them. CDR3 residues: CASSDLQFNQPQHF. Here the CDR3 DNA reads TGTGCCAGCAGTGATCTCCAGTTCAATCAGCCCCAGCATTTT.

The chain employs TRBV1 and TRBJ2-1; TRBD2, the table's D call, was not compared with the DNA. TRBV1 is listed as a pseudogene. The length of the CDR3 is 18 residues. DNA of the CDR3: TGCACCAGCAGCCAAAAAATGATGAGGGGACTAGCTGGTAATGAGCAGTTCTTC. Translated: CTSSQKMMRGLAGNEQFF.

The chain is built from TRBV6-1 and TRBJ1-2; D ambiguous. Germline lookup yields CDR1 MNHNS and CDR2 SASEGT. V was pared by 2 bases and J by 2 bases, with 12 bases between. The length of the CDR3 is 15 residues. The CDR3 coding sequence is TGTGCCAGCAGTGAATCCGGACGGATCAACTATGGCTACACCTTC. Encoded protein: CASSESGRINYGYTF.

This chain connects TRBV5-4 to TRBJ2-3, with D perhaps matching TRBD1 (7 bases). With 7 bases removed from V and 2 bases from J, the gap between germline ends came to 17 bases. Germline CDR1 reads SGHNT; CDR2 reads YYREEE (reference sequence). This CDR3 has 15 amino acids. The CDR3 nucleotides are TGTGCCAGCCTCTCAGCAGGGGGGCTCACAGATACGCAGTATTTT. Amino acid sequence: CASLSAGGLTDTQYF.

V gene TRBV6-2 or TRBV6-3 combines with J gene TRBJ2-1; D gene ambiguous. Per the germline V gene, CDR1 is MNHEY and CDR2 is SVGEGT. This CDR3 is built from 12 residues. V dropped 4 bases and J dropped 4 bases, with 5 bases sitting between them. In DNA, the CDR3 is TGTGCCAGCAGTTTTCAGTACAATGAGCAGTTCTTC. This codes for CASSFQYNEQFF.

The chain uses TRBV5-6 and TRBJ1-2; D is unclear. The length of the CDR3 is 14 residues. V lost 4 bases, J lost 8 bases, and 18 bases lay in between. In germline, CDR1 is SGHDT, CDR2 YYEEEE. The CDR3 DNA reads as TGTGCCAGCAGCGCACGAAATCTTCGGAACGGCTACACCTTC. It yields the protein CASSARNLRNGYTF.

The V gene is TRBV3-1 (or the pseudogene TRBV3-2), the J gene TRBJ2-5; 8 nucleotides line up with TRBD1. Germline V lookup: CDR1 LGHDT, CDR2 YNNKEL (reference sequence). The CDR3 has 20 amino acids. The V and J ends lost 1 base and 5 bases, in that order; junction bases with no gene match: 21. CDR3 sequence: CASSQGPLGQVGARWETQYF. CDR3 in DNA: TGTGCCAGCAGCCAAGGCCCCTTGGGACAGGTGGGAGCTCGTTGGGAGACCCAGTACTTC.

In this sample, this clone turned up a few times. The CDR3 protein is CASSYSGQINTEAFF. The CDR3 nucleotides are TGTGCCAGCAGTTACTCAGGACAGATCAACACTGAAGCTTTCTTT. The chain combines TRBV6-5 with TRBJ1-1; possible D gene TRBD1, 6 bases. Trimming shortened V by 0 bases and J by 2 bases, and 10 bases separated the two germline ends. There are 15 residues in the CDR3. Germline loops: CDR1 MNHEY, CDR2 SVGAGI.

This clone was seen just once. V gene TRBV25-1 combines with J gene TRBJ2-3, with TRBD1 matching over 7 bases. The CDR3 is 15 amino acids. After removal of 6 bases from V and 2 bases from J, the junction contained 8 bases not matched to a gene. Germline V gene data show CDR1 as MGHDK and CDR2 as SYGVNS. The DNA of the CDR3 is TGTGCCAGCAGCCGGACAGGTACCTACACAGATACGCAGTATTTT. It encodes CASSRTGTYTDTQYF.

The sample holds one count of this clone. The rearrangement joins TRBV18 to TRBJ2-1, with TRBD2 identical over 7 bases. The CDR3 sequence is 14 residues long. Per germline, CDR1 KGHSH and CDR2 LQKENI. V lost 3 bases, J lost 6 bases, and 5 bases stayed unmatched. CDR3 sequence: CASSPTSHGNEQFF. The CDR3 DNA reads TGTGCCAGCTCACCGACTAGCCATGGCAATGAGCAGTTCTTC.

This clone appeared a few times. The sample carries other DNA sequences with the same CDR3. V usage is TRBV7-2 and J usage is TRBJ2-3, with unresolved D. From germline, CDR1 is SGHTA and CDR2 FQGNSA. V was pared by 1 base and J by 1 base, with 9 bases between. This CDR3 has 15 amino acids. DNA of the CDR3: TGTGCCAGCAGCTTAGGGACGCCGCGCACAGATACGCAGTATTTT. It yields the protein CASSLGTPRTDTQYF.

The chain has TRBV3-1 (or the pseudogene TRBV3-2) and TRBJ2-1; D remains unclear. This CDR3 region has 13 residues. V lost 0 bases, J lost 13 bases, and 13 bases lay in between. CDR1 and CDR2 (germline): LGHDT, YNNKEL (reference sequence). The CDR3 region is CASSQDRSPRQFF. The CDR3 nucleotides are TGTGCCAGCAGCCAAGATCGCTCGCCCAGACAGTTCTTC.

This clone has just one count. The chain recombines TRBV6-4 with TRBJ2-1, with TRBD2 matching over 14 bases. Germline trimming cut 0 bases from V and 8 bases from J; bases unmatched to any gene: 3. Per germline, CDR1 MRHNA and CDR2 SNTAGT. This CDR3 spans 16 amino acids. The CDR3 here is CASSDSGTSGRYEQFF. The CDR3 nucleotides are TGTGCCAGCAGTGACTCAGGGACTAGCGGGAGATATGAGCAGTTCTTC.

J is TRBJ1-5 and V is TRBV20-1; D call uncertain. Trimming removed 3 bases from V and 0 bases from J, with 12 bases in between. The CDR3 contains 15 residues. Germline loops: CDR1 DFQATT, CDR2 SNEGSKA (reference sequence). The CDR3 loop reads CSASERIYSNQPQHF. The CDR3 nucleotides read TGCAGTGCTAGTGAGAGAATTTATAGCAATCAGCCCCAGCATTTT.

V gene TRBV27 combines with J gene TRBJ2-1; no firm D call. Trimming cost V 5 bases and J 6 bases, with 17 bases left between them. From germline, CDR1 is MNHEY and CDR2 SMNVEV (reference sequence). The CDR3 has 15 residues. The CDR3 DNA follows: TGTGCCAGCAGTCGTCGCGAGGCGGTCTCCAATGAGCAGTTCTTC. It codes for CASSRREAVSNEQFF.

This sequence joins TRBV9 and TRBJ1-6; 7 nucleotides match TRBD1. The CDR3 consists of 14 residues. From germline, CDR1 is SGDLS and CDR2 YYNGEE. V trimming: 3 bases; J trimming: 9 bases; junction bases outside the gene matches: 6. The CDR3 loop reads CASSEGQVTSPLHF. Written as DNA, the CDR3 is TGTGCCAGCAGCGAAGGACAGGTGACTTCACCCCTCCACTTT.

The V call is TRBV30, the J call TRBJ1-1, with a tentative D call TRBD1 (6 bases). Germline V gene lookup returns CDR1 GTSNPN and CDR2 SVGIG (reference sequence). V was pared by 1 base and J by 3 bases, with 9 bases between. This CDR3 region has 13 residues. CDR3 loop: CAWSDSGDTEAFF. The CDR3 nucleotides read TGTGCCTGGAGTGATTCAGGGGACACTGAAGCTTTCTTT.

The chain carries TRBV5-1 and TRBJ2-2, with 10 bases fitting TRBD1. In germline, CDR1 is SGHRS, CDR2 YFSETQ. J lost 7 bases, V lost 4 bases, and 4 bases had no gene match. The CDR3 totals 14 residues. This CDR3 is CASSTGQGIGELFF. As DNA, the CDR3 is TGCGCCAGCAGCACGGGACAGGGGATCGGGGAGCTGTTTTTT.

The CDR3: CAWSASRVGQPQHF. The CDR3 bases are TGTGCCTGGAGCGCCAGCAGGGTAGGCCAGCCCCAGCATTTT. The chain recombines TRBV30 with TRBJ1-5; a weak D match, TRBD1 (5 bases). The V end lost 3 bases, the J end lost 7 bases, and 16 bases lay between the germline ends. Germline CDR1 reads GTSNPN; CDR2 reads SVGIG (reference sequence). This CDR3 contains 14 residues. The whole variable domain, remainder taken from reference TRBV30 and TRBJ1-5, is SQTIHQWPATLVQPVGSPLSLECTVEGTSNPNLYWYRQAAGRGLQLLFYSVGIGQISSEVPQNLSASRPQDRQFILSSKKLLLSDSGFYLCAWSASRVGQPQHFGDGTRLSIL.

This chain uses TRBV29-1 with TRBJ2-5; 10 bases agree with TRBD2. This CDR3 comprises 19 residues. V lost 4 bases and J lost 6; bases outside the gene matches: 23. CDR1 is SQVTM, CDR2 ANQGSEA, per germline. The CDR3 nucleotides are TGCAGCGTTGCCTCTCTGGGGGCTAGCGGGGGATTGGCGCTGAAGACCCAGTACTTC. Protein sequence: CSVASLGASGGLALKTQYF.

J is TRBJ2-1 and V is TRBV27; 7 positions agree with TRBD2. CDR1 and CDR2 from the germline V gene are MNHEY and SMNVEV (reference sequence). J lost 14 bases, V lost 6 bases, and 7 bases had no gene match. This CDR3 contains 11 residues. For the CDR3, the DNA is TGTGCCAGCAGAAAAGGACTAGTTGAGTTCTTC. Residues: CASRKGLVEFF.

The V and J genes are TRBV11-2 and TRBJ1-5, with D perhaps matching TRBD1 (6 bases). The CDR3 has 16 residues. CDR1 is SGHAT and CDR2 is FQNNGV in the germline V gene. V was clipped by 3 bases and J by 4 bases, with 16 bases between them. This CDR3 is CASSLKATQGNQPQHF. CDR3 bases: TGTGCCAGCAGCTTGAAGGCGACCCAGGGGAATCAGCCCCAGCATTTT.

J is TRBJ1-1 and V is TRBV19; weak D call: TRBD1 (6 bases). Trimming stripped 3 bases from V and 8 bases from J, with 16 bases between. Germline loops: CDR1 LNHDA, CDR2 SQIVND (reference sequence). The CDR3 is made up of 14 amino acids. The CDR3 sequence: CASSIRFQGTEAFF. Here the CDR3 DNA reads TGTGCCAGTAGTATCCGCTTCCAGGGGACCGAAGCTTTCTTT. Full variable domain (rest looked up from reference TRBV19 and TRBJ1-1): DGGITQSPKYLFRKEGQNVTLSCEQNLNHDAMYWYRQDPGQGLRLIYYSQIVNDFQKGDIAEGYSVSREKKESFPLTVTSAQKNPTAFYLCASSIRFQGTEAFFGQGTRLTVV.

This clone was seen a single time. CDR3 DNA sequence: TGTGCCAGTAGTACCTCGCAGGGGGCGCCCGGCTACACCTTC. Its protein is CASSTSQGAPGYTF. The chain has TRBV19 and TRBJ1-2; 8 nucleotides agree with TRBD1. CDR3 length: 14 amino acids. Trimming took 4 bases from V and 8 from J; bases not matched to a gene: 9. The germline gives CDR1 LNHDA, CDR2 SQIVND (reference sequence). The full variable domain, its missing parts supplied by reference TRBV19 and TRBJ1-2, is DGGITQSPKYLFRKEGQNVTLSCEQNLNHDAMYWYRQDPGQGLRLIYYSQIVNDFQKGDIAEGYSVSREKKESFPLTVTSAQKNPTAFYLCASSTSQGAPGYTFGSGTRLTVV.

This chain connects TRBV4-3 to TRBJ1-1; D might be TRBD1 (5 bases). Between the trimmed V and J ends, which lost 3 bases and 1 base, there was a span of 15 bases. The CDR3 is 16 amino acids. CDR1 is LGHNA and CDR2 is YSLEER in the germline V gene. The DNA for the CDR3 is TGCGCCAGCAGCCACGAACCCGGGGGGACGAACACTGAAGCTTTCTTT. This codes for CASSHEPGGTNTEAFF.

This chain uses TRBV11-2 with TRBJ1-2, with D perhaps matching TRBD1 (6 bases). Between the trimmed V and J ends, which lost 4 bases and 4 bases, there was a span of 16 bases. Germline CDR1 SGHAT, CDR2 FQNNGV. The CDR3 loop spans 15 amino acids. The CDR3 spells CASSSNGGQIYGYTF. The CDR3 bases are TGTGCCAGCAGCTCCAATGGGGGGCAGATCTATGGCTACACCTTC.

The DNA for the CDR3 is TGTGCCAGCACCTCTTACAGGATGAACACTGAAGCTTTCTTT. Its protein product is CASTSYRMNTEAFF. The J gene is TRBJ1-1, the V gene TRBV6-5; a weak D match, TRBD1 (5 bases). The germline CDR1 and CDR2 sequences are MNHEY and SVGAGI. Between the trimmed V and J ends, which lost 7 bases and 0 bases, there was a span of 12 bases. The CDR3 totals 14 residues.